This TCR beta chain emerged from a study of radiotherapy plus CTLA-4 blockade in lung cancer. Study at large: Among all patients, 15% to 20% showed objective responses, while roughly 28% had disease control. Study results and caveats: With interferon-beta, early dynamics of blood T cell clones were reported to best predict response. The study found tumor-derived TCR clones expanded in blood after radiotherapy plus ipilimumab.

Trimming pared 3 bases from V and 0 bases from J, leaving 9 bases between. Germline assignment: CDR1 LNHDA and CDR2 SQIVND (reference sequence). The CDR3 spans 14 residues. A note on this clone: The antigen remains undetermined.

The method was immunoSEQ multiplex PCR; TCRdb's version includes in-frame clones alone and lacks a portion of them. The sample records approximately 82,000 clones, about four fifths being singletons. Chemo-refractory metastatic non-small-cell lung cancer patients underwent focal radiation alongside CTLA-4 blockade with ipilimumab. The V and J genes are TRBV19 and TRBJ2-7, with a possible D match to TRBD1 (5 bases). The source was peripheral blood, collected from a patient treated with radiotherapy plus ipilimumab. The clonotype comes from a human donor with non-small cell lung cancer that progressed on radiotherapy plus ipilimumab. CDR3 amino acids: CASSIRDSSYEQYF. The DNA for the CDR3 is TGTGCCAGTAGTATTAGAGACAGCTCCTACGAGCAGTACTTC.